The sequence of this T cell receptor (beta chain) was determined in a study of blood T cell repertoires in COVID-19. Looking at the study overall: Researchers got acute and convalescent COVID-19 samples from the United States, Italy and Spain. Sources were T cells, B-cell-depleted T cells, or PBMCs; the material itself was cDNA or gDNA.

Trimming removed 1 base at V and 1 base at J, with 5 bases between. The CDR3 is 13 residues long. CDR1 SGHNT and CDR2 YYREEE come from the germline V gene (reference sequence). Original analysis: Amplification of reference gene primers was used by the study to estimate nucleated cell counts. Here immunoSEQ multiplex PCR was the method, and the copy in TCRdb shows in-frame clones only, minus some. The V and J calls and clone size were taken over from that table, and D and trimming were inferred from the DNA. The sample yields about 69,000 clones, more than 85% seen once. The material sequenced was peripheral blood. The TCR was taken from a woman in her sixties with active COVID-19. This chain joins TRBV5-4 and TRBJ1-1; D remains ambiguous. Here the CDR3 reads CASSLHRNTEAFF. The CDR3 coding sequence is TGTGCCAGCAGCTTGCACAGGAACACTGAAGCTTTCTTT.